This is a list of T cell receptor beta chains from one sample in a study of T cell repertoires in cytomegalovirus infection. Each CDR3 protein is one row after TCRdb ran MiXCR on the reads. The sample consists of about 360,000 distinct CDR3 sequences, less than 20% of them appearing once. The sample comprised PBMCs. All receptors derive from a human donor in good health (CMV status not recorded). Some clones in this sample may be carry-over from other donors' samples. Both conserved end residues are part of each CDR3. Clone size is stated in some rows and not others, as once, few, many or a class when expanded.

v_gene	abundance	j_gene	CDR3aa
TRBV7-2	many	TRBJ1-2	CASSLDLSQTYGYTF
TRBV2	few	TRBJ1-6	CASSEVLARVNSPLHF
TRBV12-3/TRBV12-4	many	TRBJ2-5	CASSFSPSSGQGSWETQYF
TRBV29-1	-	TRBJ2-5	CSVESYASGREETQYF
TRBV2	many	TRBJ1-1	CASSVDRGRAFF
TRBV2	-	TRBJ2-3	CASTLLAGDPTDTQYF
TRBV19	-	TRBJ1-5	CASSMRSGGRQPQHF
TRBV12-3/TRBV12-4	many	TRBJ2-2	CASSQRLSLTGELFF
TRBV10-3	few	TRBJ2-3	CAIRDPAGREDTQYF
TRBV19	many	TRBJ2-5	CASSIDHLRTSGETQYF
TRBV2	few	TRBJ1-5	CASTDSTNQPQHF
TRBV11-2	many	TRBJ2-1	CASSLVSGRANEQFF
TRBV7-2	many	TRBJ1-5	CASSLRSGSSNQPQHF
TRBV7-9	few	TRBJ2-1	CASSSTSFNEQFF
TRBV12-3/TRBV12-4	-	TRBJ1-2	CASSFLQSYGYTF
TRBV7-2	many	TRBJ2-1	CASSSRVASGSNEQFF
TRBV12-5	few	TRBJ1-3	CASGLSGGNTIYF
TRBV10-3	many	TRBJ1-1	CAISESSITEAFF
TRBV11-2	few	TRBJ2-3	CASSNGTLDTQYF
TRBV20-1	few	TRBJ2-3	CSARVGALGTDTQYF
TRBV13	few	TRBJ2-1	CASSLFNNEQFF
TRBV12-3/TRBV12-4	-	TRBJ2-4	CASTIGRNLKNIQYF
TRBV28	-	TRBJ1-1	CASSSAGTGGTEAFF
TRBV12-3/TRBV12-4	-	TRBJ1-3	CASSITGGSGNTIYF
TRBV7-8	-	TRBJ1-1	CASSARTGMNTEAFF
TRBV29-1	-	TRBJ2-1	CSVGPRLSSYNEQFF
TRBV12-3/TRBV12-4	-	TRBJ2-7	CASSTGGGGEQYF
TRBV6-1	-	TRBJ2-7	CASSFGSPSSYEQYF
TRBV12-3/TRBV12-4	many	TRBJ2-5	CASSLGVSGGTQYF
TRBV5-4	few	TRBJ2-7	CASSPRGRGSYEQYF
TRBV3-1	few	TRBJ2-1	CASSQDLPAAAREQFF
TRBV5-5	few	TRBJ2-7	CASSSRQGGNEQYF
TRBV29-1	few	TRBJ2-2	CSVEAEEGGALTGELFF
TRBV4-3	many	TRBJ2-5	CASSQDLRDGETQYF
TRBV12-3/TRBV12-4	-	TRBJ2-7	CASSWRGNPYEQYF
TRBV7-2	many	TRBJ1-1	CASSLIGAGTEAFF
TRBV4-1	-	TRBJ2-5	CASSQYSGSVETQYF
TRBV5-1	few	TRBJ1-4	CASSEAGFPEKLFF
TRBV4-2	-	TRBJ2-3	CASSQARGTYTQYF
TRBV4-3	many	TRBJ2-1	CASSQELAGGPNYNEQFF
TRBV12-3/TRBV12-4	-	TRBJ2-7	CASSFREYEQYF
TRBV19	few	TRBJ2-7	CASSSYGDGSYEQYF
TRBV18	-	TRBJ1-4	CASSPGFNEKLFF
TRBV2	-	TRBJ2-7	CASRGLGIGYEQYF
TRBV5-1	-	TRBJ2-5	CASSLWEETQYF
TRBV24-1	-	TRBJ1-5	CATQGSNQPQHF
TRBV7-9	once	TRBJ2-7	CASSLAFSYEQYF
TRBV10-3	-	TRBJ2-7	CAISDPEGSYEQYF
TRBV19	few	TRBJ2-7	CASSIFLGVAYEQYF
TRBV29-1	few	TRBJ2-2	CSVGRLGVGGELFF